This TCR beta chain is from a study of Graves' ophthalmopathy and Graves' hyperthyroidism. Study-level information: Before any treatment, peripheral blood was taken at the initial diagnosis. The study, taken as a whole, reports: Detection in blood was also observed for most expanded thyroid clonotypes above 0.001 frequency.

TCR beta CDR3 amplification used RNA transcripts. First-round RT-PCR used HTBI primers; second-round multiplex PCR followed. TCRdb reprocessed the multiplex PCR reads with MiXCR, giving one entry per CDR3 protein. Here the sample spans 680,000 or so distinct CDR3 sequences, about 24% being singletons. This clonotype came up a few times. Its antigen is still unknown. Other autoimmune diseases, uncontrolled infections, pregnancy or lactation led to the exclusion of patients. The clonotype comes from a woman under 30 with stable Graves' hyperthyroidism. Some clones in this sample may be carry-over from other donors' samples. Sequenced: peripheral blood.

The CDR3 coding sequence is TGTGCCAGCAGCCCCCAGACGGACGGGGCAGTTTACTTC. Its translation: CASSPQTDGAVYF. V is TRBV3-1 and J is TRBJ2-7, with D possibly called TRBD1 or TRBD2 (5 bases each). CDR3 length equals 13 residues. Trimming stripped 4 bases from V and 13 bases from J, with 20 bases between. The germline V gene encodes CDR1 LGHDT and CDR2 YNNKEL (reference sequence).